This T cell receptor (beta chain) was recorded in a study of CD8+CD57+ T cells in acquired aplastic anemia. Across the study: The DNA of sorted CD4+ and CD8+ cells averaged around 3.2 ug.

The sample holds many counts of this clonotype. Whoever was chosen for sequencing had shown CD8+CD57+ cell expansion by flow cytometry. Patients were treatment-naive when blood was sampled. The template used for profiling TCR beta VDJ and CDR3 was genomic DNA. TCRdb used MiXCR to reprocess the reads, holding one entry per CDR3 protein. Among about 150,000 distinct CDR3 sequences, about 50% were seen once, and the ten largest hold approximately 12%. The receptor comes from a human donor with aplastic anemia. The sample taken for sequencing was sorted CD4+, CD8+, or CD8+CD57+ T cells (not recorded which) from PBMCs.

CDR3 nucleotide sequence: TGCGCCAGCAGCCCACCTGGGGGCGGGGGGGCCCCCGAGCAGTACTTC. Protein sequence: CASSPPGGGGAPEQYF. V and J are TRBV4-1 and TRBJ2-7; TRBD2 matches at 9 bases. V trimming: 4 bases; J trimming: 6 bases; junction bases outside the gene matches: 13. CDR1 is MGHRA and CDR2 is YSYEKL in the germline V gene. There are 16 residues in the CDR3.